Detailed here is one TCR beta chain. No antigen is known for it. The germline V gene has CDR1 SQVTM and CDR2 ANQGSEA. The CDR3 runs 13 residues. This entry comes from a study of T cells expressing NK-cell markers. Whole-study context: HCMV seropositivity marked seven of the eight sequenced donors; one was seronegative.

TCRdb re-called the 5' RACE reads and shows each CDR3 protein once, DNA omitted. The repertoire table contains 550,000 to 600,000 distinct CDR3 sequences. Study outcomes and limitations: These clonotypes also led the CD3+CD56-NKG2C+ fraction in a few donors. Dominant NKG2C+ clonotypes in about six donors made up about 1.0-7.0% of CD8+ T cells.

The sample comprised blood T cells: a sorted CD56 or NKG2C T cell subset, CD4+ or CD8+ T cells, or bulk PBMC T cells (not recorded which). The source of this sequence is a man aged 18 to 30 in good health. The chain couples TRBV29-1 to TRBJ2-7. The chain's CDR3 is CSVEEIQSGEQYF.